This T cell receptor beta chain is drawn from a study of blood T cell repertoires in COVID-19. Study at large: Material from acute and convalescent COVID-19 was sourced from the United States, Italy and Spain. Sample material is recorded as cDNA or gDNA derived from T cells, B-cell-depleted T cells, or PBMCs.

In the authors' workflow: Amplification with reference gene primers provided the estimates of nucleated cell counts. Produced via immunoSEQ multiplex PCR; TCRdb's table is partial and in-frame only. The V and J calls and the clone size are those of that table, but D and trimming were determined from the DNA. Of around 150,000 clones in the sample, just over 90% were seen once. V was pared by 0 bases and J by 7 bases, with 8 bases of the junction left unmatched. This CDR3 comprises 16 residues. Germline V gene data show CDR1 as MNHEY and CDR2 as SVGAGI. Sequencing was performed on peripheral blood. The chain employs TRBV6-5 and TRBJ1-1, with 10 bases matching TRBD1. This receptor was obtained from a man younger than 30 with acute or convalescent COVID-19. This chain's CDR3 is CASSYSGQGRRSEAFF. CDR3 coding DNA: TGTGCCAGCAGTTACTCGGGACAGGGGAGGCGGAGTGAAGCTTTCTTT.